Below, one T cell receptor (beta chain) is given with its context. Produced via immunoSEQ multiplex PCR; TCRdb's table is partial and in-frame only. Its table lists some 190,000 clones. The CDR3 covers 14 residues. Germline V gene lookup returns CDR1 MNHEY and CDR2 SVGEGT. Trimming shortened V by 2 bases and J by 7 bases, and 11 bases separated the two germline ends. The data are from a study of control samples from healthy donors and cancer patients. Sequenced: blood. This rearrangement joins TRBV6-2 or TRBV6-3 to TRBJ2-2; D remains unclear. The receptor comes from a woman younger than 45 in good health. The CDR3 here is CASSYHTFYGELFF. In DNA form, the CDR3 reads TGTGCCAGCAGTTACCACACGTTCTACGGGGAGCTGTTTTTT.